The clone carrying this T cell receptor (beta chain) has a handful of counts. As yet, its antigen is unknown. The germline CDR1 and CDR2 sequences are MDHEN and SYDVKM. This CDR3 contains 12 residues. Trimming removed 5 bases at V and 9 bases at J, with 11 bases between. The sample is drawn from a study of T cell repertoires in cytomegalovirus infection. Study-level results: The study identified carriers of CMV plus the relevant HLA from cumulative public TCR beta family frequency. Dominating the ex vivo response were TCR beta clonotypes that were CMV-specific and HLA-C-restricted.

From the reads, TCRdb called clonotypes with MiXCR, one entry per CDR3 protein. The sample has under 90,000 distinct CDR3 sequences; 45% to 50% are singletons. This sequence joins TRBV28 and TRBJ1-5; D not resolved. The receptor was isolated from a human donor in good health (CMV status not recorded). Some clones in this sample may be carry-over from other donors' samples. Material: CD8+ T cells from cultured PBMCs, obtained from culture after CMV antigen stimulation. The CDR3 sequence: CASSPPTWPQHF. As DNA, the CDR3 is TGTGCCAGCAGTCCCCCCACTTGGCCCCAGCATTTT. The full variable domain, with the rest looked up from reference TRBV28 and TRBJ1-5, is DVKVTQSSRYLVKRTGEKVFLECVQDMDHENMFWYRQDPGLGLRLIYFSYDVKMKEKGDIPEGYSVSREKKERFSLILESASTNQTSMYLCASSPPTWPQHFGDGTRLSIL.